Presented here are 29 T cell receptor beta chains from one specimen sequenced in a study of CD8 T cells in Susac syndrome. The RNA, about 0.45 to 1 ug, was put through reverse transcription using random hexamers. TCRdb redid the calling of the immunoSEQ multiplex PCR reads with MiXCR, one entry per CDR3 protein. The sample gives 73,000 or so distinct CDR3 sequences, roughly 94% of which show up once; about 0.4% is in the top ten. The sequenced material came from CD8+ T cells from PBMCs. All receptors derive from a human donor with multiple sclerosis.

This clonotype appeared once. This sequence joins TRBV29-1 and TRBJ2-5; 9 positions agree with TRBD2. V lost 2 bases and J lost 5; bases outside the gene matches: 6. Germline V gene sequence: CDR1 SQVTM, CDR2 ANQGSEA. The CDR3 totals 14 residues. CDR3 bases: TGCAGCGTTGAATTGTCTAGCGGGGCGGAGACCCAGTACTTC. Protein product: CSVELSSGAETQYF.

This chain joins TRBV11-1 and TRBJ2-7, with 13 nucleotides matching TRBD2. V dropped 2 bases and J dropped 0; count of bases not matched to a gene: 16. The germline V gene has CDR1 SGHAT and CDR2 FQDESV (reference sequence). The CDR3 loop spans 21 amino acids. As DNA, the CDR3 is TGTGCCAGCAGCTTAACCGCTGGGACTAGCGGGATAATGCAATCCTCCTACGAGCAGTACTTC. It translates to CASSLTAGTSGIMQSSYEQYF. The full variable domain, in which reference TRBV11-1 and TRBJ2-7 provide the parts outside the CDR3, is EAEVAQSPRYKITEKSQAVAFWCDPISGHATLYWYRQILGQGPELLVQFQDESVVDDSQLPKDRFSAERLKGVDSTLKIQPAELGDSAMYLCASSLTAGTSGIMQSSYEQYFGPGTRLTVT.

The chain recombines TRBV2 with TRBJ2-1; 14 bases are a match to TRBD2. Germline values: CDR1 SNHLY, CDR2 FYNNEI. The CDR3 length is 17 residues. Losses at the gene ends were 4 bases for V and 2 bases for J; bases not matched to a gene: 4. DNA of the CDR3: TGTGCCAGCAGTGGCCTGACTAGCGGGAGGGCCTACAATGAGCAGTTCTTC. This codes for CASSGLTSGRAYNEQFF.

This sequence joins TRBV29-1 and TRBJ2-7, with TRBD1 as a possible D gene (5 bases). The CDR3 sequence is 12 residues long. The V and J ends lost 5 bases and 2 bases respectively, with 10 bases between them. Looked up from germline, CDR1 is SQVTM and CDR2 is ANQGSEA. CDR3 loop: CSVIRDTYEQYF. CDR3 DNA sequence: TGCAGCGTTATCAGGGATACCTACGAGCAGTACTTC.

This chain uses TRBV7-9 with TRBJ2-7, with 14 positions matching TRBD2. CDR1 and CDR2 from the germline V gene are SEHNR and FQNEAQ (reference sequence). The V and J ends lost 6 bases and 4 bases, in that order; junction bases with no gene match: 8. The CDR3 totals 16 residues. CDR3 residues: CASSHPGTSGSYEQYF. The CDR3 bases are TGTGCCAGCAGTCACCCCGGGACTAGCGGGAGTTACGAGCAGTACTTC.

The rearrangement joins TRBV6-5 to TRBJ1-2; D ambiguous. The CDR3 extends over 15 amino acids. Trimming removed 2 bases from V and 6 bases from J, with 16 bases in between. The germline V gene has CDR1 MNHEY and CDR2 SVGAGI. The CDR3 nucleotides read TGTGCCAGCAGTTACGTCAGCGGGCAGGCCCATGGCTACACCTTC. This sequence encodes CASSYVSGQAHGYTF.

V is TRBV27 and J is TRBJ2-1; the D is unclear. The CDR3 runs to 11 residues. Germline V gene lookup returns CDR1 MNHEY and CDR2 SMNVEV (reference sequence). V lost 3 bases and J lost 5, with 2 bases in between. DNA for the CDR3: TGTGCCAGCAGTTTTAACAATGAGCAGTTCTTC. Translated, it gives CASSFNNEQFF.

This sequence joins TRBV6-1 and TRBJ2-7, with a tentative D call TRBD1 (6 bases). Per the germline V gene, CDR1 is MNHNS and CDR2 is SASEGT. The ends were cut back, 6 bases at V and 0 bases at J, with 18 bases in the middle. The length of the CDR3 is 16 residues. The CDR3 DNA is TGTGCCAGCAGCCCGACAGTGACAGGAAGCTCCTACGAGCAGTACTTC. Its translation: CASSPTVTGSSYEQYF.

The gene calls are TRBV6-2 or TRBV6-3 and TRBJ1-1, with D tentatively TRBD1 (6 bases). V was cut by 0 bases and J by 4 bases, with 9 bases left in between. CDR3 size: 14 residues. Germline V gene sequence: CDR1 MNHEY, CDR2 SVGEGT. CDR3 nucleotides: TGTGCCAGCAGTTACTCGGGGGCGGGCACTGAAGCTTTCTTT. It translates to CASSYSGAGTEAFF.

The chain employs TRBV6-5 and TRBJ2-1; maybe TRBD2 (5 bases). Germline V gives CDR1 MNHEY, CDR2 SVGAGI. The V and J ends lost 0 bases and 10 bases respectively, with 13 bases between them. The CDR3 contains 14 residues. CDR3 nucleotides: TGTGCCAGCAGTTACTCGACCCCGGGCGGGGAGCAGTTCTTC. It translates to CASSYSTPGGEQFF.

The chain links TRBV6-5 to TRBJ2-7; tentatively, D is TRBD1 (7 bases). Per germline, CDR1 MNHEY and CDR2 SVGAGI. V was pared by 4 bases and J by 4 bases, with 17 bases between. The CDR3 contains 15 residues. This CDR3 reads CASSFQAGQSYEQYF. The CDR3 DNA follows: TGTGCCAGCAGTTTTCAGGCGGGACAGAGTTACGAGCAGTACTTC.

The chain uses TRBV6-2 or TRBV6-3 and TRBJ2-1; TRBD2 aligns across 11 bases. The germline V gene encodes CDR1 MNHEY and CDR2 SVGEGT. V gave up 6 bases and J gave up 3 bases; unmatched junction bases: 4. The CDR3 has 15 residues. CDR3 amino acids: CASSITSGGYNEQFF. In DNA form, the CDR3 reads TGTGCCAGCAGCATCACTAGCGGGGGCTACAATGAGCAGTTCTTC.

The rearrangement uses TRBV30 and TRBJ1-3; 7 bases are shared with TRBD1. The germline V gene has CDR1 GTSNPN and CDR2 SVGIG (reference sequence). Trimming took 6 bases from V and 4 from J; bases not matched to a gene: 6. The CDR3 sequence is 13 residues long. The CDR3 DNA follows: TGTGCCTGCCAACAGGGGTCGGGAAACACCATATATTTT. As protein: CACQQGSGNTIYF. Based on the CDR3 plus reference TRBV30 and TRBJ1-3, the full variable domain is SQTIHQWPATLVQPVGSPLSLECTVEGTSNPNLYWYRQAAGRGLQLLFYSVGIGQISSEVPQNLSASRPQDRQFILSSKKLLLSDSGFYLCACQQGSGNTIYFGEGSWLTVV.

The J gene is TRBJ2-3, the V gene TRBV11-2; TRBD2 matches 10 bases. Germline V gene sequence: CDR1 SGHAT, CDR2 FQNNGV. This CDR3 has 16 residues. Trimming removed 1 base from V and 3 bases from J; junction bases left unmatched: 4. The CDR3 nucleotides are TGTGCCAGCAGCTTAGGAGCGGGGGGGCCTACAGATACGCAGTATTTT. Its translation: CASSLGAGGPTDTQYF.

The chain links TRBV6-5 to TRBJ1-2; possible D gene TRBD1, 6 bases. Germline V lookup: CDR1 MNHEY, CDR2 SVGAGI. CDR3 length: 13 residues. The V end lost 4 bases, the J end lost 2 bases, and 8 bases lay between the germline ends. The CDR3: CASSWTANYGYTF. CDR3 DNA: TGTGCCAGCAGTTGGACAGCAAACTATGGCTACACCTTC.

The chain employs TRBV21-1 and TRBJ1-5; the table calls TRBD1, which could not be checked here. TRBV21-1 has pseudogene status. The CDR3 is 17 residues long. This CDR3 is CASSTRDREISNQPQHF. The CDR3 DNA reads TGTGCCAGCAGCACGCGGGACAGGGAAATTAGCAATCAGCCCCAGCATTTT.

This clonotype was seen a single time. Written as DNA, the CDR3 is TGCAGCGTTGAAACAGGGGTGAGCCACGAGCAGTACTTC. Translated, it gives CSVETGVSHEQYF. The V gene is TRBV29-1, the J gene TRBJ2-7, with 7 bases identical to TRBD1. After removal of 2 bases from V and 5 bases from J, the junction contained 6 bases not matched to a gene. The germline gives CDR1 SQVTM, CDR2 ANQGSEA. This CDR3 contains 13 residues.

CDR3 sequence: CSVERGRADTQYF. As DNA, the CDR3 is TGCAGCGTTGAACGTGGCAGGGCAGATACGCAGTATTTT. J is TRBJ2-3 and V is TRBV29-1; D might be TRBD1 (5 bases). The germline V gene has CDR1 SQVTM and CDR2 ANQGSEA. The CDR3 is 13 amino acids. Trimming pared 2 bases from V and 4 bases from J, leaving 10 bases between.

The V call is TRBV5-4, the J call TRBJ2-1; 7 bases align to TRBD2. J was trimmed by 9 bases and V by 4 bases; bases with no gene match: 4. Germline CDR1 is SGHNT and CDR2 is YYREEE (reference sequence). This CDR3 is built from 12 residues. The CDR3 sequence is CASSPRGIEQFF. The CDR3 DNA follows: TGTGCCAGCAGCCCGCGGGGGATTGAGCAGTTCTTC.

V gene TRBV6-1 combines with J gene TRBJ2-5; 12 nucleotides match TRBD1. With 5 bases clipped from V and 5 bases from J, the junction kept 9 bases outside the gene matches. This CDR3 region has 16 residues. CDR1 MNHNS and CDR2 SASEGT come from the germline V gene. The CDR3 is CASSPRWDRGQETQYF. For the CDR3, the DNA is TGTGCCAGCAGTCCAAGGTGGGACAGGGGGCAGGAGACCCAGTACTTC.

This chain connects TRBV5-1 to TRBJ2-1; no clear D. Trimming removed 6 bases at V and 5 bases at J, with 15 bases between. Germline CDR1 and CDR2: SGHRS and YFSETQ. The CDR3 totals 14 residues. CDR3 bases: TGCGCCAGCAATCCTGCTAGACCTAACAATGAGCAGTTCTTC. This translates into CASNPARPNNEQFF.

The gene calls are TRBV9 and TRBJ2-7; 8 bases agree with TRBD1. The CDR3 loop spans 14 amino acids. Germline loops: CDR1 SGDLS, CDR2 YYNGEE. V lost 4 bases to trimming and J lost 2 bases; unmatched junction nucleotides: 5. The CDR3 here is CASSPRQGTYEQYF. CDR3 in DNA: TGTGCCAGCAGCCCCAGACAGGGGACCTACGAGCAGTACTTC.

V is TRBV27 and J is TRBJ1-5, with D tentatively TRBD1 (5 bases). Looked up from germline, CDR1 is MNHEY and CDR2 is SMNVEV (reference sequence). The ends were cut back, 5 bases at V and 6 bases at J, with 14 bases in the middle. The CDR3 sequence is 14 residues long. This CDR3 reads CASSGSGGGQPQHF. The CDR3 DNA sequence: TGTGCCAGCAGTGGGTCGGGGGGAGGTCAGCCCCAGCATTTT.

The chain recombines TRBV5-1 with TRBJ2-7; unclear D gene. The CDR3 consists of 14 residues. Germline assignment: CDR1 SGHRS and CDR2 YFSETQ. V shed 0 bases and J shed 7 bases, with 14 bases lying between them. The CDR3 protein is CASSLEAARVEQYF. Written as DNA, the CDR3 is TGCGCCAGCAGCTTGGAGGCGGCTAGAGTAGAGCAGTACTTC.

The chain links TRBV5-1 to TRBJ2-7, with TRBD1 matching 7 bases. Germline V gives CDR1 SGHRS, CDR2 YFSETQ. This CDR3 spans 15 amino acids. The V segment lost 0 bases and the J segment 3 bases; nucleotides outside the gene matches: 6. The CDR3 reads CASSLEAGGSYEQYF. In DNA, the CDR3 is TGCGCCAGCAGCTTGGAGGCAGGGGGAAGCTACGAGCAGTACTTC. The variable domain in full, with the rest retrieved from reference TRBV5-1 and TRBJ2-7, is KAGVTQTPRYLIKTRGQQVTLSCSPISGHRSVSWYQQTPGQGLQFLFEYFSETQRNKGNFPGRFSGRQFSNSRSEMNVSTLELGDSALYLCASSLEAGGSYEQYFGPGTRLTVT.

The chain recombines TRBV3-1 with TRBJ2-7; a weak D match, TRBD2 (6 bases). Germline CDR1 and CDR2: LGHDT and YNNKEL (reference sequence). This CDR3 contains 14 residues. Trimming took off 5 bases at V and 5 bases at J, with 16 bases between the two ends. The DNA of the CDR3 is TGTGCCAGCAGCTTTAGCGGACAAAACAACGAGCAGTACTTC. It specifies CASSFSGQNNEQYF.

This clonotype came up once. V usage is TRBV27 and J usage is TRBJ2-7, with D tentatively TRBD1 or TRBD2 (5 bases each). Trimming left V 6 bases short and J 2 bases short, with 11 bases between. The CDR3 extends over 13 amino acids. Germline loops: CDR1 MNHEY, CDR2 SMNVEV (reference sequence). CDR3 nucleotide sequence: TGTGCCAGCAGCCAGATGGGGGCCTACGAGCAGTACTTC. It translates to CASSQMGAYEQYF.

This chain links TRBV27 with TRBJ2-2, with D possibly being TRBD1 (6 bases). Germline V gives CDR1 MNHEY, CDR2 SMNVEV (reference sequence). This CDR3 region has 16 residues. Trimming pared 6 bases from V and 5 bases from J, leaving 19 bases between. In DNA form, the CDR3 reads TGTGCCAGCAGCCCAACCACACAGGGACCGACCGGGGAGCTGTTTTTT. This translates into CASSPTTQGPTGELFF.

The rearrangement joins TRBV5-4 to TRBJ2-7; D might be TRBD1 or TRBD2, each matching 5 bases. With 2 bases removed from V and 5 bases from J, the gap between germline ends came to 17 bases. The CDR3 sequence is 15 residues long. Per germline, CDR1 SGHNT and CDR2 YYREEE (reference sequence). Written as DNA, the CDR3 is TGTGCCAGCAGCTTCCGGGGCAGGGAAGAAGACGAGCAGTACTTC. It specifies CASSFRGREEDEQYF. Supplemented by reference TRBV5-4 and TRBJ2-7, the full variable domain reads ETGVTQSPTHLIKTRGQQVTLRCSSQSGHNTVSWYQQALGQGPQFIFQYYREEENGRGNFPPRFSGLQFPNYSSELNVNALELDDSALYLCASSFRGREEDEQYFGPGTRLTVT.